This TCR beta chain was identified during a study of blood T cells in healthy people across ages. The CDR3 contains 16 residues. Germline CDR1 SGHTA, CDR2 FQGTGA. Sample-barcoded 5' priming and a J-beta primer mix drove a second PCR of roughly 6 to 12 cycles. TCRdb reprocessed the 5' RACE reads with MiXCR, giving one entry per CDR3 protein. The table includes about 1.1 million distinct CDR3 sequences, around two fifths detected once. This receptor was obtained from a young man in good health. Material: blood. This chain joins TRBV7-3 and TRBJ2-1; the D gene could be TRBD1 or TRBD2 (5 bases each). The end of the DNA is better explained by TRBJ2-7, so the J call may be wrong. CDR3 sequence (DNA): TGTGCCAGCCGACAGAGGGTATCGTCTTTCTACAATGAGCAGTACTTC. Its protein is CASRQRVSSFYNEQYF.